The sequence of this TCR beta chain was determined in a study of naive and memory T cell subsets. Study-level points and caveats: Over 95% of naive TCR sequences appeared only once, unlike memory subsets. Possibly reflecting memory cells re-expressing CD45RA, a few larger clonotypes occurred in naive repertoires, especially CD8.

V shed 0 bases and J 6 bases; nucleotides not matched to a gene: 2. The CDR3 runs 15 residues. Germline values: CDR1 MNHEY, CDR2 SVGAGI. Alpha and beta libraries were amplified separately from the second PCR onward. Both TRBC1 and TRBC2 were covered by a beta constant-region primer of two equimolar oligonucleotides. Ligated cDNA was amplified by four rounds of PCR with nested alpha and beta constant-region primers and SP2. TCRdb re-called the UMI-ligation and nested PCR reads through MiXCR, storing one row per CDR3 protein. The profile shows 130,000 to 150,000 distinct CDR3 sequences, roughly 22% of them singletons. Ten or more counts support this clonotype. Its antigen is still unknown.

The sequencing input was naive CD4+ T cells from blood. This chain connects TRBV6-5 to TRBJ1-6; 7 nucleotides line up with TRBD1. The sequence was obtained from a human donor in good health. CDR3 region: CASSYSGQTNSPLHF. The DNA of the CDR3 is TGTGCCAGCAGTTACTCGGGACAGACTAATTCACCCCTCCACTTT.